What follows are 22 T cell receptor beta chains derived from one specimen sequenced in a study of blood T cell repertoires in COVID-19. Clones were read by immunoSEQ multiplex PCR, and TCRdb kept only the in-frame ones, dropping some. The data hold 320,000 or so clones, with roughly nine tenths observed a single time. Specimen: PBMCs or T cells enriched from blood (not recorded which). These receptor sequences come from a man in his fifties or sixties who had recovered from COVID-19.

This sequence joins TRBV7-3 and TRBJ2-7; 9 positions match TRBD2. V shed 5 bases, J shed 1 base, and the junction held 9 bases outside the gene matches. The CDR3 totals 16 residues. Germline-derived CDR1 and CDR2 are SGHTA and FQGTGA. The CDR3 loop reads CASSPSSGTKSYEQYF. The CDR3 region has the DNA TGTGCCAGCAGCCCCTCTAGCGGGACCAAATCCTACGAGCAGTACTTC. The whole variable domain, filled in from reference TRBV7-3 and TRBJ2-7, reads GAGVSQTPSNKVTEKGKYVELRCDPISGHTALYWYRQSLGQGPEFLIYFQGTGAADDSGLPNDRFFAVRPEGSVSTLKIQRTERGDSAVYLCASSPSSGTKSYEQYFGPGTRLTVT.

The CDR3 DNA reads as TGTGCCAGCAGCCAAGCGGGAGATTGGGGAAATGAGCAGTTCTTC. Translating it yields CASSQAGDWGNEQFF. J is TRBJ2-1 and V is TRBV3-1 (or the pseudogene TRBV3-2); D perhaps matches TRBD2 (6 bases). V was clipped by 1 base and J by 7 bases, with 14 bases between them. Per the germline V gene, CDR1 is LGHDT and CDR2 is YNNKEL (reference sequence). CDR3 length: 15 residues.

The V gene is TRBV6-2 or TRBV6-3, the J gene TRBJ1-5; D gene ambiguous. Germline CDR1 is MNHEY and CDR2 is SVGEGT. This CDR3 is 18 amino acids long. The V and J ends lost 4 bases and 0 bases respectively, with 19 bases between them. Here the CDR3 reads CASSWRTREGYSNQPQHF. The CDR3 DNA reads TGTGCCAGCAGTTGGCGGACTCGAGAGGGTTATAGCAATCAGCCCCAGCATTTT.

J is TRBJ1-6 and V is TRBV28; 8 positions match TRBD1. Germline V gives CDR1 MDHEN, CDR2 SYDVKM. Losses at the gene ends were 5 bases for V and 7 bases for J; bases not matched to a gene: 4. The CDR3 consists of 14 residues. CDR3 protein: CASSPTGGNSPLHF. CDR3 in DNA: TGTGCCAGCAGTCCCACAGGGGGGAATTCACCCCTCCACTTT.

The chain uses TRBV5-1 and TRBJ1-4; 11 positions agree with TRBD1. From germline, CDR1 is SGHRS and CDR2 YFSETQ. This CDR3 contains 17 residues. J gave up 3 bases and V 4 bases, and 8 bases lay outside the gene matches. The CDR3 region is CASSPWTGGAANEKLFF. In DNA, the CDR3 is TGCGCCAGCAGCCCCTGGACAGGGGGCGCTGCTAATGAAAAACTGTTTTTT.

This rearrangement joins TRBV18 to TRBJ1-2, with no clear D. Trimming took off 0 bases at V and 0 bases at J, with 8 bases between the two ends. Germline V gene lookup returns CDR1 KGHSH and CDR2 LQKENI. The CDR3 sequence is 15 residues long. The CDR3 region is CASSPPAEANYGYTF. CDR3 sequence (DNA): TGTGCCAGCTCACCACCCGCAGAAGCTAACTATGGCTACACCTTC.

The chain joins TRBV2 to TRBJ2-5; 10 bases match TRBD2. J was trimmed by 2 bases and V by 10 bases; bases with no gene match: 7. CDR3 length: 14 amino acids. Germline lookup yields CDR1 SNHLY and CDR2 FYNNEI. The DNA for the CDR3 is TGTGCCACCGCCGGGACTAGCGCTCAAGAGACCCAGTACTTC. It encodes CATAGTSAQETQYF. The full variable domain, in which reference TRBV2 and TRBJ2-5 provide the parts outside the CDR3, is EPEVTQTPSHQVTQMGQEVILRCVPISNHLYFYWYRQILGQKVEFLVSFYNNEISEKSEIFDDQFSVERPDGSNFTLKIRSTKLEDSAMYFCATAGTSAQETQYFGPGTRLLVL.

The rearrangement uses TRBV9 and TRBJ1-4; 7 bases are a match to TRBD1. In germline, CDR1 is SGDLS, CDR2 YYNGEE. Trimming took 2 bases from V and 5 from J; bases not matched to a gene: 6. The CDR3 length is 15 residues. CDR3 DNA sequence: TGTGCCAGCAGCGTTACAGGGGCAGCGAATGAAAAACTGTTTTTT. Protein: CASSVTGAANEKLFF.

This chain connects TRBV29-1 to TRBJ1-3; 8 positions match TRBD1. This CDR3 has 14 residues. After removal of 2 bases from V and 3 bases from J, the junction contained 3 bases not matched to a gene. The germline V gene encodes CDR1 SQVTM and CDR2 ANQGSEA. The CDR3 nucleotides read TGCAGCGTTGAACAGGGGGCAATTGGAAACACCATATATTTT. Translating gives CSVEQGAIGNTIYF.

J is TRBJ1-1 and V is TRBV7-2; 7 bases agree with TRBD1. V was pared by 0 bases and J by 5 bases, with 3 bases of the junction left unmatched. The germline V gene has CDR1 SGHTA and CDR2 FQGNSA. The CDR3 contains 14 residues. This chain's CDR3 is CASSLAGRGTEAFF. In nucleotides, the CDR3 is TGTGCCAGCAGCTTAGCGGGCAGGGGGACTGAAGCTTTCTTT.

The chain uses TRBV5-4 and TRBJ1-5, with 9 bases fitting TRBD1. Germline-derived CDR1 and CDR2 are SGHNT and YYREEE (reference sequence). The ends lost 1 base at V and 1 base at J; junction bases unmatched: 6. This CDR3 comprises 17 residues. Here the CDR3 reads CASSLKTGGASNQPQHF. The DNA of the CDR3 is TGTGCCAGCAGCTTGAAAACAGGGGGCGCGAGCAATCAGCCCCAGCATTTT.

This chain joins TRBV28 and TRBJ2-1; 16 nucleotides agree with TRBD2. The CDR3 contains 18 residues. V lost 5 bases to trimming and J lost 2 bases; unmatched junction nucleotides: 6. Germline V gene data show CDR1 as MDHEN and CDR2 as SYDVKM. CDR3 amino acids: CASSLGTSGRGAYNEQFF. CDR3 sequence (DNA): TGTGCCAGCAGTCTCGGGACTAGCGGGAGGGGGGCCTACAATGAGCAGTTCTTC.

In nucleotides, the CDR3 is TGTGCCAGCAGCTTAGTTCCTTCCGTATTGGCAGGGACTAACTATGGCTACACCTTC. Its protein product is CASSLVPSVLAGTNYGYTF. The chain is built from TRBV7-2 and TRBJ1-2; possibly TRBD1 for D (5 bases). This CDR3 contains 19 residues. Trimming left V 1 base short and J 0 bases short, with 21 bases between. In germline, CDR1 is SGHTA, CDR2 FQGNSA.

The chain uses TRBV28 and TRBJ1-4, with D tentatively TRBD1 (6 bases). This CDR3 has 14 amino acids. Trimming took 6 bases from V and 5 from J, leaving 13 bases between them. Germline V lookup: CDR1 MDHEN, CDR2 SYDVKM. The CDR3 reads CASSNREGNEKLFF. The CDR3 region has the DNA TGTGCCAGCAGCAACAGGGAGGGAAATGAAAAACTGTTTTTT. Variable domain in full (rest from reference TRBV28 and TRBJ1-4): DVKVTQSSRYLVKRTGEKVFLECVQDMDHENMFWYRQDPGLGLRLIYFSYDVKMKEKGDIPEGYSVSREKKERFSLILESASTNQTSMYLCASSNREGNEKLFFGSGTQLSVL.

The count of this clone is one. V gene TRBV12-3 or TRBV12-4 combines with J gene TRBJ1-3, with D perhaps matching TRBD1 (5 bases). The CDR3 sequence is 13 residues long. The V end was cut by 10 bases, the J end by 4 bases, with 14 bases between. The CDR3 DNA sequence: TGTGCCACTCAAACAGGTCCGGGAAACACCATATATTTT. This gives the protein CATQTGPGNTIYF.

This chain links TRBV24-1 with TRBJ2-5, with TRBD1 matching over 7 bases. J lost 1 base, V lost 2 bases, and 0 bases had no gene match. CDR1 and CDR2 (germline): KGHDR, SFDVKD. This CDR3 is built from 14 residues. CDR3 in DNA: TGTGCCACCAGTGATTGGGACAGCCAAGAGACCCAGTACTTC. Its translation is CATSDWDSQETQYF.

This chain uses TRBV7-2 with TRBJ1-5, with D perhaps matching TRBD1 (5 bases). CDR1 and CDR2 (germline): SGHTA, FQGNSA. V was pared by 2 bases and J by 0 bases, with 8 bases between. The CDR3 is 15 residues long. The DNA for the CDR3 is TGTGCCAGCAGCTTAACGGGGGGTAGCAATCAGCCCCAGCATTTT. The encoded protein is CASSLTGGSNQPQHF.

CDR3 sequence: CASNSGGTSNQPQHF. The CDR3 DNA is TGTGCCAGCAATTCAGGAGGGACTAGCAATCAGCCCCAGCATTTT. The rearrangement joins TRBV6-5 to TRBJ1-5; possibly TRBD1 for D (5 bases). V was clipped by 7 bases and J by 0 bases, with 13 bases between them. Germline V lookup: CDR1 MNHEY, CDR2 SVGAGI. The CDR3 sequence is 15 residues long.

The chain uses TRBV5-1 and TRBJ2-3; possibly TRBD2 for D (5 bases). Germline CDR1 reads SGHRS; CDR2 reads YFSETQ. The V end was cut by 2 bases, the J end by 2 bases, with 12 bases between. The CDR3 sequence is 15 residues long. CDR3 residues: CASSFRTGNTDTQYF. The CDR3 region has the DNA TGCGCCAGCAGCTTCCGGACTGGGAACACAGATACGCAGTATTTT.

The chain joins TRBV4-1 to TRBJ1-5; no clear D gene. The CDR3 loop spans 16 amino acids. Trimming pared 1 base from V and 2 bases from J, leaving 12 bases between. Germline V lookup: CDR1 MGHRA, CDR2 YSYEKL. In nucleotides, the CDR3 is TGCGCCAGCAGCCAAGTAGCCGTTCTCGGCAATCAGCCCCAGCATTTT. Translating gives CASSQVAVLGNQPQHF.

The rearrangement joins TRBV28 to TRBJ1-2; D is undetermined. V was pared by 3 bases and J by 7 bases, with 12 bases between. Germline CDR1 and CDR2: MDHEN and SYDVKM. This CDR3 spans 13 amino acids. The DNA for the CDR3 is TGTGCCAGCAGTTTGGCAGCGGGCCTTGGCTACACCTTC. The encoded protein is CASSLAAGLGYTF.

The chain joins TRBV6-5 to TRBJ1-2; D remains ambiguous. Trimming removed 6 bases at V and 0 bases at J, with 14 bases between. Looked up from germline, CDR1 is MNHEY and CDR2 is SVGAGI. CDR3 size: 15 residues. The CDR3 DNA reads TGTGCCAGCAGGAGCGACCCGACGGCTAACTATGGCTACACCTTC. Protein: CASRSDPTANYGYTF.